The TCR beta chain described here comes from a study of blood T cell repertoires in COVID-19 (dated by TCRdb to 2018 to 2020). Regarding the study in general: Samples covering the acute and convalescent phases of COVID-19 were provided by collaborators in the United States, Italy and Spain. The material from the prospective study consisted of cDNA or gDNA derived from T cells, B-cell-depleted T cells, or PBMCs. The dataset comprised deeply sampled blood TCRbeta repertoires from subjects exposed to, actively infected with, or recovered from COVID-19. The repertoires were released in a freely available public database meant as a resource for research on the immune response to SARS-CoV-2. The samples were drawn from the first 160 participants of the ongoing ImmuneRACE study and from over 950 subjects provided by 6 global collaborators. The sample metadata nearly always contained a de-identified subject ID, COVID-19 status, age in years and sex. HLA class I and class II types, where available, came from metadata supplied by the sample provider rather than from assay-based typing.

Of note for this clone: The antigen this receptor binds is unknown. Base-call qualities are not available, and no considerably larger clone is one nucleotide away.

Taken from the germline V gene, the CDR1 and CDR2 loops are KGHSH and LQKENI. The CDR3 spans 15 residues, from the cysteine through the phenylalanine. Only the CDR3 region is kept as DNA, spanning 45 bases read in frame from base 1. V gives up 2 bases and J gives up 5 bases, and the segment between their germline ends measures 10 bases. The study at large found these results: The amount of clinical and demographic metadata varied by source and participant and was provided uncurated.

Whole blood was collected in K2EDTA tubes by collaborating institutions according to the institutions' own protocols. For TCRbeta analysis, collaborators shipped samples in one of three forms: frozen whole blood, isolated PBMCs, or DNA extracted from either of those sample types. TCRbeta CDR3 regions were amplified from genomic DNA by means of the immunoSEQ Assay, a bias-controlled multiplex PCR. Turning to the authors' computational methods: The number of nucleated cells in each sample was estimated by amplification of reference gene primers within the assay. To quantify the absolute abundance of each unique TCRbeta CDR3 rearrangement, sequence reads were collapsed and filtered. For each sample, productive Simpson clonality was calculated by taking the square root of Simpson's diversity index across productive rearrangements. Imported from immuneACCESS, the table was reduced by TCRdb to in-frame sequences with V and J called. These copies leave out some clones; in studies compared against another copy, an unresolved V gene accounts for under half, and the cause of the remainder is not known. V, J and clone size are those of that table, while D and trimming were read from the DNA. For this sample there are about 190,000 clones; less than 90% appear just once. Less than 1.5% of the sample belongs to the ten largest clones.

The sequence came from a man aged 30 to 39 with acute or convalescent COVID-19. The chain joins TRBV18 to TRBJ1-6, with the D gene not confidently named. The specimen sequenced was peripheral blood. CDR3 region: CASSPGSGNNSPLHF. The DNA sequence follows: TGTGCCAGCTCACCAGGGTCCGGGAATAATTCACCCCTCCACTTT.